This passage covers 30 T cell receptor beta chains from one sample sequenced in a study of regulatory T cells in long-lasting Graves disease. Regarding time point: newly diagnosed GD, antithyroid drugs for less than 3 months. With RNA extracted from PBMCs as input, the TCR library was made. Building of the TCR beta libraries involved iRepertoire HTBI primers and Arm-PCR of CDR3 regions. TCRdb analysed the multiplex PCR reads with MiXCR anew, one entry per CDR3 protein. This sample has 300,000 to 400,000 distinct CDR3 sequences, with about 14% found just once. The sequencing here drew on peripheral blood mononuclear cells (PBMCs), taken at new diagnosis, from a patient treated with antithyroid drugs. The receptors here all came from a female donor with Graves disease.

This sequence joins TRBV20-1 and TRBJ2-1; the match to TRBD2 covers 8 bases. There are 15 residues in the CDR3. Looked up from germline, CDR1 is DFQATT and CDR2 is SNEGSKA (reference sequence). Trimming at V came to 1 base and at J to 3 bases, leaving 5 bases not matched to a gene. The CDR3 region has the DNA TGCAGTGCTAGAGTTGGCGGGAGGTTCTACAATGAGCAGTTCTTC. This translates into CSARVGGRFYNEQFF.

Many counts were recorded for this clonotype. This chain links TRBV7-9 with TRBJ2-2; 7 nucleotides agree with TRBD1. CDR1 and CDR2 (germline): SEHNR, FQNEAQ (reference sequence). The CDR3 runs to 14 residues. V lost 5 bases to trimming and J lost 6 bases; unmatched junction nucleotides: 6. The CDR3 protein is CASSQTDRPGELFF. The CDR3 nucleotides read TGTGCCAGCAGCCAAACGGACAGGCCCGGGGAGCTGTTTTTT.

The chain recombines TRBV19 with TRBJ1-2; D gene ambiguous. Trimming pared 9 bases from V and 7 bases from J, leaving 12 bases between. The CDR3 has 11 residues. Germline-derived CDR1 and CDR2 are LNHDA and SQIVND (reference sequence). The CDR3 DNA is TGTGCCAGCAGGTCCGGGCTTGGCTACACCTTC. Amino acid sequence: CASRSGLGYTF.

The table lists this clonotype with a few counts. The chain joins TRBV4-3 to TRBJ1-6; the match to TRBD1 covers 9 bases. After removal of 0 bases from V and 4 bases from J, the junction contained 10 bases not matched to a gene. CDR1 is LGHNA, CDR2 YSLEER, per germline. CDR3 length equals 19 residues. CDR3 region: CASSQDGGTDRGYNSPLHF. CDR3 sequence (DNA): TGCGCCAGCAGCCAAGATGGTGGTACGGACAGGGGTTATAATTCACCCCTCCACTTT.

The sample holds many counts of this clonotype. This chain uses TRBV12-3 or TRBV12-4 with TRBJ1-2; TRBD1 aligns across 10 bases. CDR3 size: 13 residues. J was trimmed by 6 bases and V by 10 bases; bases with no gene match: 8. CDR3 in DNA: TGTGCCACCCCACGGGACAGGGGCCATGGCTACACCTTC. This sequence encodes CATPRDRGHGYTF.

This clonotype came up many times. The chain is built from TRBV4-1 and TRBJ1-6; D is unclear. Trimming removed 1 base from V and 13 bases from J, with 11 bases in between. The CDR3 totals 13 residues. CDR1 and CDR2 (germline): MGHRA, YSYEKL. Here the CDR3 reads CASSQVRRLPLHF. The CDR3, as DNA: TGCGCCAGCAGCCAAGTTCGAAGACTCCCCCTCCACTTT.

The table lists this clonotype with many counts. The J gene is TRBJ1-2, the V gene TRBV7-2; D might be TRBD1 (5 bases). CDR3 length equals 15 residues. The V end was cut by 4 bases, the J end by 2 bases, with 14 bases between. Germline V gene lookup returns CDR1 SGHTA and CDR2 FQGNSA. This CDR3 reads CASSWGGLGNYGYTF. CDR3 in DNA: TGTGCCAGCAGCTGGGGGGGTTTAGGGAACTATGGCTACACCTTC. The full variable domain, in which reference TRBV7-2 and TRBJ1-2 provide the parts outside the CDR3, is GAGVSQSPSNKVTEKGKDVELRCDPISGHTALYWYRQSLGQGLEFLIYFQGNSAPDKSGLPSDRFSAERTGGSVSTLTIQRTQQEDSAVYLCASSWGGLGNYGYTFGSGTRLTVV.

CDR3 loop: CASSLPTYRGGPYEQYF. The CDR3 nucleotides are TGTGCCAGCAGTCTCCCAACCTACAGGGGAGGCCCCTACGAGCAGTACTTC. The J gene is TRBJ2-7, the V gene TRBV28; perhaps TRBD1 as D (7 bases). The germline CDR1 and CDR2 sequences are MDHEN and SYDVKM. With 5 bases removed from V and 2 bases from J, the gap between germline ends came to 22 bases. The CDR3 totals 17 residues.

Many counts were recorded for this clonotype. V and J are TRBV29-1 and TRBJ2-1, with 11 bases identical to TRBD2. CDR3 length equals 16 residues. After removal of 7 bases from V and 5 bases from J, the junction contained 13 bases not matched to a gene. The V gene's germline CDR1 is SQVTM and CDR2 ANQGSEA. The CDR3 nucleotides read TGCAGCGCTTACCCCAATAGCGGGGGGGCCCACAATGAGCAGTTCTTC. The encoded protein is CSAYPNSGGAHNEQFF.

This clonotype was recorded many times. The chain recombines TRBV29-1 with TRBJ2-3, with D possibly matching TRBD1 (6 bases). Germline values: CDR1 SQVTM, CDR2 ANQGSEA. The length of the CDR3 is 13 residues. V was cut by 4 bases and J by 4 bases, with 12 bases left in between. The CDR3 DNA reads TGCAGCGTTGGGGCAGGGGCGGCAGATACGCAGTATTTT. Protein: CSVGAGAADTQYF.

The sample holds a few counts of this clonotype. This chain joins TRBV19 and TRBJ2-7; 7 nucleotides agree with TRBD1. The CDR3 is made up of 13 amino acids. V dropped 6 bases and J dropped 7; count of bases not matched to a gene: 9. Germline loops: CDR1 LNHDA, CDR2 SQIVND (reference sequence). DNA for the CDR3: TGTGCCAGTAGGTCGGACAGGACTTTGGAGCAGTACTTC. Its protein is CASRSDRTLEQYF.

The V and J genes are TRBV7-9 and TRBJ2-3; TRBD2 aligns across 11 bases. Germline assignment: CDR1 SEHNR and CDR2 FQNEAQ (reference sequence). The CDR3 is made up of 14 amino acids. J lost 14 bases, V lost 1 base, and 8 bases had no gene match. The DNA for the CDR3 is TGTGCCAGCAGCTTAGAACTAGCGGGAGCTATGGTGTATTTT. It codes for CASSLELAGAMVYF.

Only a few counts were recorded for this clonotype. J is TRBJ2-3 and V is TRBV2; D possibly corresponds to TRBD2 (5 bases). Germline CDR1 reads SNHLY; CDR2 reads FYNNEI. The CDR3 loop spans 15 amino acids. Trimming stripped 9 bases from V and 1 base from J, with 17 bases between. The CDR3 spells CASRTGVRGTDTQYF. CDR3 DNA: TGTGCCAGTAGGACTGGCGTTCGTGGCACAGATACGCAGTATTTT.

The rearrangement links TRBV12-3 or TRBV12-4 to TRBJ1-2; TRBD1 matches at 7 bases. There are 14 residues in the CDR3. The trim removed 4 bases at V and 8 bases at J, leaving 10 bases unmatched. CDR3 coding DNA: TGTGCCAGCAGTTCCCCCCAGGGGGGCTGGGGCTACACCTTC. It codes for CASSSPQGGWGYTF.

Concerning this clonotype: A read error may explain this, as a much larger clone is one base away. This rearrangement joins TRBV18 to TRBJ1-1; D not resolved. The V gene lost 2 bases and the J gene lost 1 base, with 8 bases spanning the gap. Germline lookup yields CDR1 KGHSH and CDR2 LQKENI. This CDR3 has 14 amino acids. CDR3 loop: CASSPWYKNTEAFF. CDR3 sequence (DNA): TGTGCCAGCTCACCATGGTACAAGAACACTGAAGCTTTCTTT.

This clonotype has a count of ten or more. The chain combines TRBV28 with TRBJ1-5; the match to TRBD1 covers 8 bases. The CDR3 has 15 amino acids. Germline V gives CDR1 MDHEN, CDR2 SYDVKM. V shed 5 bases, J shed 9 bases, and the junction held 12 bases outside the gene matches. This CDR3 reads CASSGNTGGRGPQHF. Written as DNA, the CDR3 is TGTGCCAGCAGTGGCAATACAGGGGGAAGAGGGCCCCAGCATTTT. The whole variable domain, filled in from reference TRBV28 and TRBJ1-5, reads DVKVTQSSRYLVKRTGEKVFLECVQDMDHENMFWYRQDPGLGLRLIYFSYDVKMKEKGDIPEGYSVSREKKERFSLILESASTNQTSMYLCASSGNTGGRGPQHFGDGTRLSIL.

The table lists this clonotype with a few counts. The J gene is TRBJ2-2, the V gene TRBV27; no clear D gene. The CDR3 runs to 12 residues. From germline, CDR1 is MNHEY and CDR2 SMNVEV (reference sequence). The V gene lost 5 bases and the J gene lost 5 bases, with 6 bases spanning the gap. CDR3 in amino acids: CASSGVTGELFF. In DNA form, the CDR3 reads TGTGCCAGCAGTGGGGTAACCGGGGAGCTGTTTTTT.

This clonotype has at least ten counts. V usage is TRBV20-1 and J usage is TRBJ2-7, with 10 bases aligning to TRBD1. Germline values: CDR1 DFQATT, CDR2 SNEGSKA (reference sequence). Germline trimming cut 6 bases from V and 3 bases from J; bases unmatched to any gene: 8. CDR3 length: 14 amino acids. The CDR3 DNA reads as TGCAGTGCGCTAGACAGGGGGCGCTTCTACGAGCAGTACTTC. Its protein product is CSALDRGRFYEQYF.

This clonotype was observed many times. The chain is built from TRBV7-9 and TRBJ2-5; D call uncertain. Germline V lookup: CDR1 SEHNR, CDR2 FQNEAQ (reference sequence). The CDR3 extends over 12 amino acids. Trimming removed 5 bases from V and 2 bases from J, with 6 bases in between. This CDR3 is CASSQPQETQYF. CDR3 coding DNA: TGTGCCAGCAGCCAACCTCAAGAGACCCAGTACTTC.

V and J are TRBV2 and TRBJ2-3; D remains ambiguous. Germline V gene data show CDR1 as SNHLY and CDR2 as FYNNEI. Between the trimmed V and J ends, which lost 5 bases and 1 base, there was a span of 16 bases. The CDR3 consists of 16 residues. CDR3 loop: CASSSSRSDGTDTQYF. Here the CDR3 DNA reads TGTGCCAGCAGTTCCTCGCGGTCTGATGGCACAGATACGCAGTATTTT.

This clonotype came up many times. V is TRBV28 and J is TRBJ2-2, with 11 bases matching TRBD2. V lost 5 bases and J lost 6; bases outside the gene matches: 20. CDR1 and CDR2 from the germline V gene are MDHEN and SYDVKM. The CDR3 consists of 20 residues. As DNA, the CDR3 is TGTGCCAGCAGTCCACCCCTGTACCACCTGACTAGCGGGAAGCCCGGGGAGCTGTTTTTT. Encoded protein: CASSPPLYHLTSGKPGELFF.

This clonotype was counted ten times or more. The chain links TRBV5-8 to TRBJ1-2; no clear D. Looked up from germline, CDR1 is SGHTS and CDR2 is YDEGEE. There are 15 residues in the CDR3. The V gene lost 2 bases and the J gene lost 0 bases, with 11 bases spanning the gap. CDR3 nucleotide sequence: TGTGCCAGCAGCTTAAGGGCCACCCCTAACTATGGCTACACCTTC. Translation gives CASSLRATPNYGYTF.

This clonotype has a count of ten or more. This chain connects TRBV20-1 to TRBJ1-2; a possible D gene is TRBD1 (6 bases). The CDR3 sequence is 12 residues long. The V gene lost 3 bases and the J gene lost 7 bases, with 12 bases spanning the gap. Germline V CDR1 and CDR2: DFQATT, SNEGSKA (reference sequence). CDR3 protein: CSASRGARGYTF. The CDR3 region has the DNA TGCAGTGCTAGCCGGGGGGCGCGTGGCTACACCTTC.

The chain couples TRBV6-9 to TRBJ1-2; 10 nucleotides line up with TRBD1. The germline CDR1 and CDR2 sequences are MNHGY and SVAAGI. The CDR3 totals 16 residues. Trimming removed 2 bases from V and 6 bases from J; junction bases left unmatched: 9. The CDR3 DNA follows: TGTGCCAGCAGTTATCGCCCCCCGGGACAGGGGAATGGCTACACCTTC. It codes for CASSYRPPGQGNGYTF.

The chain recombines TRBV19 with TRBJ2-7; 7 bases agree with TRBD1. The CDR3 length is 14 residues. Unmatched junction bases numbered 5, after V lost 5 bases and J lost 1 base. Germline CDR1 reads LNHDA; CDR2 reads SQIVND (reference sequence). The CDR3 DNA is TGTGCCAGTAGTTCGGACAGGCGGTCCTACGAGCAGTACTTC. It yields the protein CASSSDRRSYEQYF.

This clonotype was seen at least ten times. The chain links TRBV4-1 to TRBJ1-6; D is possibly TRBD1 (6 bases). The CDR3 covers 16 residues. V lost 6 bases and J 9 bases, leaving 21 bases between the germline ends. The V gene's germline CDR1 is MGHRA and CDR2 YSYEKL. The CDR3 bases are TGCGCCAGCAGTCTCCTTTCGCGCAGGGGTTGTTCACCCCTCCACTTT. The encoded protein is CASSLLSRRGCSPLHF.

This clonotype was seen ten or more times. The junction and the germline gene differ at one end; a read error may be behind it. The gene calls are TRBV2 and TRBJ1-5; no definite D call. The germline gives CDR1 SNHLY, CDR2 FYNNEI. The CDR3 spans 16 residues. CDR3 protein: CASSELWVQSNQPQHF. DNA for the CDR3: TGTGCCAGCAGTGAATTGTGGGTACAGAGCAACCAGCCCCAGCATTTT.

This clonotype was detected a few times. The chain joins TRBV19 to TRBJ2-3, with D perhaps TRBD1 (5 bases). Germline-derived CDR1 and CDR2 are LNHDA and SQIVND (reference sequence). The CDR3 consists of 14 residues. V lost 2 bases, J lost 4 bases, and 10 bases lay in between. The CDR3 sequence is CASSIHIGADTQYF. The CDR3 coding sequence is TGTGCCAGTAGTATACATATAGGGGCAGATACGCAGTATTTT. Full variable domain (outside the CDR3, taken from reference TRBV19 and TRBJ2-3): DGGITQSPKYLFRKEGQNVTLSCEQNLNHDAMYWYRQDPGQGLRLIYYSQIVNDFQKGDIAEGYSVSREKKESFPLTVTSAQKNPTAFYLCASSIHIGADTQYFGPGTRLTVL.

This clonotype has a count of ten or more. V gene TRBV27 combines with J gene TRBJ2-7, with TRBD2 identical over 8 bases. Germline CDR1 MNHEY, CDR2 SMNVEV (reference sequence). CDR3 length: 14 residues. Germline trimming cut 4 bases from V and 3 bases from J; bases unmatched to any gene: 5. This CDR3 is CASSSGAGGYEQYF. The CDR3 DNA reads as TGTGCCAGCAGTTCGGGTGCGGGGGGCTACGAGCAGTACTTC.

This clonotype was picked up many times. This chain connects TRBV19 to TRBJ1-5; unclear D gene. Between the trimmed V and J ends, which lost 5 bases and 6 bases, there was a span of 14 bases. The length of the CDR3 is 14 residues. Per the germline V gene, CDR1 is LNHDA and CDR2 is SQIVND (reference sequence). The CDR3 protein is CASSVESRPQPQHF. The CDR3 DNA follows: TGTGCCAGTAGTGTGGAGTCGCGGCCTCAGCCCCAGCATTTT.